This T cell receptor (beta chain) was captured in a study of stem cell transplantation in POMP-related autoinflammatory disease. Study conclusions and caveats: Across all analyzed T-cell subsets, patients with PRAID tended toward reduced diversity and increased clonality. Fewer unique TRB V-J gene pairings were identified in patients with PRAID.

V trimming: 11 bases; J trimming: 8 bases; junction bases outside the gene matches: 20. CDR3 size: 16 residues. CDR1 and CDR2 (germline): LGHDT, YNNKEL (reference sequence). PRAID featured immunodeficiency plus autoinflammation. Profiling relied on immunoSEQ multiplex PCR, and the TCRdb table lists in-frame clones only, not all of them. This sample has roughly 8,900 clones, with approximately 88% found just once. A few counts support this clone. No antigen is known for it. The sample here was CD8+ T cells from PBMCs, taken after stem cell transplantation. J is TRBJ2-1 and V is TRBV3-1 (or the pseudogene TRBV3-2), with 8 bases fitting TRBD2. The TCR comes from a human patient with POMP-related autoinflammation and immune dysregulation (PRAID). The graft donor may be the source of some T cells. For the CDR3, the DNA is TGTGCCGCCAGCAGCGGGAGCACTAGCGGCCTCTATGAGCAGTTCTTC. As protein: CAASSGSTSGLYEQFF.